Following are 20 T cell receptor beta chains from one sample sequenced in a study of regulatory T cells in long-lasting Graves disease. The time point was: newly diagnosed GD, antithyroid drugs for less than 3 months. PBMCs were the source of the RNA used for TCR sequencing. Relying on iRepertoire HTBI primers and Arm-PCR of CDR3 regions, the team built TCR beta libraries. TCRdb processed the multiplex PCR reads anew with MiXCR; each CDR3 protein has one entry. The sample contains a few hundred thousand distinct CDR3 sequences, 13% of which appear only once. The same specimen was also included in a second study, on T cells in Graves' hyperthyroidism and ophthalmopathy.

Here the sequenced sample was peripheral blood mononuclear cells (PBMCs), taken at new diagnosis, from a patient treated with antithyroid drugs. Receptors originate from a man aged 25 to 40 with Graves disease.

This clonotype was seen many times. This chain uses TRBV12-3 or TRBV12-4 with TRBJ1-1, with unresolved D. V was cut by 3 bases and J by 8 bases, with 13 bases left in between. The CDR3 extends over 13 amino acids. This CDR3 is CASSFPGWLEAFF. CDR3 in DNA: TGTGCCAGCAGTTTCCCTGGGTGGCTGGAAGCTTTCTTT.

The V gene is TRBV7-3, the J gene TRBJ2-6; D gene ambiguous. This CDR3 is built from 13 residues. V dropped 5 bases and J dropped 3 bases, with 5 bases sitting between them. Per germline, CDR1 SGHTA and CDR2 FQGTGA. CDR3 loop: CASSVDGANVLTF. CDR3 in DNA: TGTGCCAGCAGCGTAGATGGGGCCAACGTCCTGACTTTC.

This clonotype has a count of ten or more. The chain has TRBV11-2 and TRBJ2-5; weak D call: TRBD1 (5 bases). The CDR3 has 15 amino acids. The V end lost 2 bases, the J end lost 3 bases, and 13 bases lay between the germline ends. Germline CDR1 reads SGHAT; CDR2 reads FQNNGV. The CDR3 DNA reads TGTGCCAGCAGCTTACACCCAGGGTCGGAAGAGACCCAGTACTTC. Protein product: CASSLHPGSEETQYF. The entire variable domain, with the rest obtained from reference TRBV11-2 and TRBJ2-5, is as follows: EAGVAQSPRYKIIEKRQSVAFWCNPISGHATLYWYQQILGQGPKLLIQFQNNGVVDDSQLPKDRFSAERLKGVDSTLKIQPAKLEDSAVYLCASSLHPGSEETQYFGPGTRLLVL.

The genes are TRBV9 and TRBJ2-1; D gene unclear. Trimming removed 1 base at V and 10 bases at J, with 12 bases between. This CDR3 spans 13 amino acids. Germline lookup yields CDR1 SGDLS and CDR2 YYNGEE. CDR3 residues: CASSVSGVKEQFF. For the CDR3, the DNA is TGTGCCAGCAGCGTATCCGGCGTCAAGGAGCAGTTCTTC.

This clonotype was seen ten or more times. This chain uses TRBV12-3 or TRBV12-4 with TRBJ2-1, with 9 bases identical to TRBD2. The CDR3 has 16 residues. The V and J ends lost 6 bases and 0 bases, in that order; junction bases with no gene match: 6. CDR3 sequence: CASSPAGGSSYNEQFF. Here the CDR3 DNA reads TGTGCCAGCAGCCCAGCGGGAGGTAGCTCCTACAATGAGCAGTTCTTC.

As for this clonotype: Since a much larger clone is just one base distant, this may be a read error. The CDR3 protein is CASSFGGRERLFF. In DNA form, the CDR3 reads TGTGCCAGCAGTTTTGGAGGGAGGGAAAGACTGTTTTTT. This rearrangement joins TRBV12-3 or TRBV12-4 to TRBJ1-4; D gene unclear. The CDR3 loop spans 13 amino acids.

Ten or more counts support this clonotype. CDR3 sequence: CASTPTSAATNTQYF. As DNA, the CDR3 is TGTGCCAGCACCCCCACTAGCGCGGCTACGAATACGCAGTATTTT. The gene calls are TRBV6-1 and TRBJ2-3, with 7 nucleotides matching TRBD2. The CDR3 is made up of 15 amino acids. V lost 7 bases, J lost 7 bases, and 14 bases stayed unmatched. Germline V CDR1 and CDR2: MNHNS, SASEGT.

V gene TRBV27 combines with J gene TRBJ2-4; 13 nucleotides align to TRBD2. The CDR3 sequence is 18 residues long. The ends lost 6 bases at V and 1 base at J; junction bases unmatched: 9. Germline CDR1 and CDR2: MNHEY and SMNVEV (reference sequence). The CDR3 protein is CASRRWTSGSGAKNIQYF. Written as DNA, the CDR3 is TGTGCCAGCAGACGATGGACTAGCGGGAGTGGGGCCAAAAACATTCAGTACTTC.

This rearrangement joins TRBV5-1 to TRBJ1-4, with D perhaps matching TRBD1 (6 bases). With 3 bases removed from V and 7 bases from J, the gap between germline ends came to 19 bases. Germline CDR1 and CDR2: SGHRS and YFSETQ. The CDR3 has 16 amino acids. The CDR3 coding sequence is TGCGCCAGCAGCTCACAAGCAGGGGCTGGGGTTGAAAAACTGTTTTTT. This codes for CASSSQAGAGVEKLFF.

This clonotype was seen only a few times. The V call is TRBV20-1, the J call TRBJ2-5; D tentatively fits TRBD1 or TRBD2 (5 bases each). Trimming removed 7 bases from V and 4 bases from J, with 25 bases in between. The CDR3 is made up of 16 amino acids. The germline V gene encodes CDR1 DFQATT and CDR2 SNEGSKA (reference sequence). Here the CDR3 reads CSGSRLGEARGETQYF. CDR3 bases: TGCAGTGGCTCGCGCCTAGGGGAAGCCCGGGGAGAGACCCAGTACTTC.

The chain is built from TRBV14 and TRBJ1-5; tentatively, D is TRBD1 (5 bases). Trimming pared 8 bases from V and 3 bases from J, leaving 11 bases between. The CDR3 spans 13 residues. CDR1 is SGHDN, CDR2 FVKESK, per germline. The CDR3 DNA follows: TGTGCCAGCGCCGAGGGGTTCAATCAGCCCCAGCATTTT. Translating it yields CASAEGFNQPQHF. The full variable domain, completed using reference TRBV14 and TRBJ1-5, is EAGVTQFPSHSVIEKGQTVTLRCDPISGHDNLYWYRRVMGKEIKFLLHFVKESKQDESGMPNNRFLAERTGGTYSTLKVQPAELEDSGVYFCASAEGFNQPQHFGDGTRLSIL.

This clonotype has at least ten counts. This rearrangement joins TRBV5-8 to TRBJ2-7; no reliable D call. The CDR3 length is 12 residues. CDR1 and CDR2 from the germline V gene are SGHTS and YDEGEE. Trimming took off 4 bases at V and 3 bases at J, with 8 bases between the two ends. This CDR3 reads CASSLQFYEQYF. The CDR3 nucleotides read TGTGCCAGCAGCCTTCAATTCTACGAGCAGTACTTC.

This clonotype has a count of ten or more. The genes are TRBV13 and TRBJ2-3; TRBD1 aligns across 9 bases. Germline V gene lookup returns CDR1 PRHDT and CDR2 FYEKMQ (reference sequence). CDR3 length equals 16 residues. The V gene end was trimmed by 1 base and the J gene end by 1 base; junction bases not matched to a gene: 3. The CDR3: CASSLAGQGGTDTQYF. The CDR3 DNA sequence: TGTGCCAGCAGCTTAGCGGGACAGGGAGGCACAGATACGCAGTATTTT.

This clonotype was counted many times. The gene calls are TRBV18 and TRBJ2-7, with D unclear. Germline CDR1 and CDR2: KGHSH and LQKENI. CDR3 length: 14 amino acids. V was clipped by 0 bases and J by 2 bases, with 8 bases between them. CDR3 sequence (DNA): TGTGCCAGCTCACCACCCCCCAACCCCTACGAGCAGTACTTC. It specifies CASSPPPNPYEQYF.

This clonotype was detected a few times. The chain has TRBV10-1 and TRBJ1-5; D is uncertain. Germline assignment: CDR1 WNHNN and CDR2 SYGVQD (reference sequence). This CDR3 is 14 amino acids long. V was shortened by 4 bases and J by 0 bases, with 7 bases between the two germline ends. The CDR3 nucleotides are TGCGCCAGCAGTGGACGGTTTAGCAATCAGCCCCAGCATTTT. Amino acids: CASSGRFSNQPQHF.

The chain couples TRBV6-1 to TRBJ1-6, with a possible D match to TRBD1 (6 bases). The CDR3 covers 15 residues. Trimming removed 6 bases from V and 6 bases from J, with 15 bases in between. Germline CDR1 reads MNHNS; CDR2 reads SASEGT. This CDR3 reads CASRREGDVNSPLHF. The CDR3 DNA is TGTGCCAGCAGGCGGGAGGGGGATGTTAATTCACCCCTCCACTTT.

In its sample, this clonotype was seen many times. CDR3 sequence: CSVELADSSYNEQFF. The CDR3, as DNA: TGCAGCGTCGAACTAGCCGATAGCTCCTACAATGAGCAGTTCTTC. The V call is TRBV29-1, the J call TRBJ2-1, with D perhaps TRBD2 (6 bases). Germline-derived CDR1 and CDR2 are SQVTM and ANQGSEA. V was clipped by 6 bases and J by 0 bases, with 15 bases between them. The CDR3 consists of 15 residues.

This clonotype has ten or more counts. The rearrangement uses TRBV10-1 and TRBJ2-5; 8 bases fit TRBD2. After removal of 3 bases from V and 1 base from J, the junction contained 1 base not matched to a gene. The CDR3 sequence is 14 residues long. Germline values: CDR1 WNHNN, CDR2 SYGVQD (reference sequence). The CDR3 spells CASSEAGAQETQYF. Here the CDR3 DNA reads TGCGCCAGCAGTGAAGCGGGAGCCCAAGAGACCCAGTACTTC.

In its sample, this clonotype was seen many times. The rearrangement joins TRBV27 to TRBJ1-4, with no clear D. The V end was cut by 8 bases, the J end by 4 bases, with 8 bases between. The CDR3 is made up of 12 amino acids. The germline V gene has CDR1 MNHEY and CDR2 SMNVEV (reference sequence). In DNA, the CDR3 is TGTGCCAGCGGGGTAAATAATGAAAAACTGTTTTTT. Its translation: CASGVNNEKLFF.

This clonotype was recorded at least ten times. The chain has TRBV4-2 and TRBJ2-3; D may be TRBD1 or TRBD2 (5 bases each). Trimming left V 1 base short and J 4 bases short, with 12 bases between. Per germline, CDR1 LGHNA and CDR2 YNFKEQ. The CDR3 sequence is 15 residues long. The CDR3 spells CASSQVFQGPDTQYF. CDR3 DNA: TGTGCCAGCAGCCAAGTTTTCCAGGGACCAGATACGCAGTATTTT.